The rows below give T cell receptor beta chains drawn from one sample of a study of spatial heterogeneity in lung cancer. MiXCR was run by TCRdb on the 5' RACE reads, yielding one entry per CDR3 protein. The sample includes several thousand distinct CDR3 sequences, approximately 4% of them seen just once. Source: normal lung tissue next to the tumor, taken at surgery. These receptors were collected from a female donor with early-stage non-small cell lung cancer. CDR3s include the opening cysteine and the closing phenylalanine or tryptophan. A D gene is named only where the DNA matches it firmly. Not all rows give a size; the values are once, few, many and, for expanded clones, a class.

j_call	clone_size	cdr3_length	v_call	d_call	cdr3_nt	cdr3_aa
TRBJ2-3	medium-sized	15	TRBV4-3	TRBD2	TGCGCCAGCAGCCTAGCGGGCCGGGACACAGATACGCAGTATTTT	CASSLAGRDTDTQYF
TRBJ2-3	many	14	TRBV28	-	TGTGCCAGCAGTTCGGACAGTGTTTCAGATACGCAGTATTTT	CASSSDSVSDTQYF
TRBJ2-3	many	14	TRBV5-5	-	TGTGCCAGCAGCGTGACGGGTCGCACAGATACGCAGTATTTT	CASSVTGRTDTQYF
TRBJ1-1	many	14	TRBV7-2	-	TGTGCCAGCAGCTTAGCGATGGGGAACACTGAAGCTTTCTTT	CASSLAMGNTEAFF
TRBJ2-3	many	13	TRBV29-1	TRBD1	TGCAGCGTTGAATTAGGGACAGGGGATACGCAGTATTTT	CSVELGTGDTQYF
TRBJ1-2	many	15	TRBV7-2	-	TGTGCCAGCAGCTTGGCTCCGGGACAAGTCGATGGCTACACCTTC	CASSLAPGQVDGYTF
TRBJ1-1	medium-sized	13	TRBV2	-	TGTGCCAGCACAGTAGCCAGGGAGACTGAAGCTTTCTTT	CASTVARETEAFF
TRBJ2-7	medium-sized	16	TRBV6-2/TRBV6-3	TRBD1	TGTGCCAGCAGTCAAGAAGGACCGGGACAGGTCTACGAGCAGTACTTC	CASSQEGPGQVYEQYF
TRBJ2-1	-	15	TRBV9	-	TGTGCCAGCAGCCCAGGGACACTAGGATCAAATGAGCAGTTCTTC	CASSPGTLGSNEQFF
TRBJ1-1	medium-sized	12	TRBV4-1	-	TGCGCCAGCAGCCCCGGCCCCGGGGAAGCTTTCTTT	CASSPGPGEAFF
TRBJ1-1	many	14	TRBV9	-	TGTGCCAGCAGCGTTAGACCCGGGAACACTGAAGCTTTCTTT	CASSVRPGNTEAFF
TRBJ1-1	many	16	TRBV5-1	TRBD1	TGCGCCAGCAGCTTGGCCAGGGACAGGAGGAACACTGAAGCTTTCTTT	CASSLARDRRNTEAFF
TRBJ2-5	many	14	TRBV20-1	-	TGCAGTGCTAGACCATCAGCCTCCCAAGAGACCCAGTACTTC	CSARPSASQETQYF
TRBJ1-2	medium-sized	13	TRBV5-4	TRBD1	TGTGCCAGCAGCTTGGCAGGGGGCTATGGCTACACCTTC	CASSLAGGYGYTF
TRBJ1-2	many	11	TRBV12-3/TRBV12-4	-	TGTGCCAGCAGTTTTGGAGGGGGACCCACCTTC	CASSFGGGPTF
TRBJ1-2	many	16	TRBV20-1	-	TGCAGTGCTAGAGGTAGTACCCGTTCCGGTACCACGACCTACACCTTC	CSARGSTRSGTTTYTF
TRBJ1-1	medium-sized	15	TRBV18	-	TGTGCCAGCTCACGGATGGACAGCCCTTACACTGAAGCTTTCTTT	CASSRMDSPYTEAFF
TRBJ2-3	many	15	TRBV20-1	TRBD2	TGCAGTGCTACCCTAGCGGGGGGCAGCACAGATACGCAGTATTTT	CSATLAGGSTDTQYF
TRBJ1-1	many	16	TRBV21-1	-	TGTGCCAGCAGCAAAGTTGATACGGCGCTTAACACTGAAGCTTTCTTT	CASSKVDTALNTEAFF
TRBJ2-6	many	16	TRBV9	-	TGTGCCAGCAGCGTAGTGATAGGGACAGGGGCCAACGTCCTGACTTTC	CASSVVIGTGANVLTF
TRBJ1-1	many	14	TRBV12-3/TRBV12-4	-	TGTGCCAGCAGCCCCTGGTACCCGAACACTGAAGCTTTCTTT	CASSPWYPNTEAFF
TRBJ2-5	many	15	TRBV28	TRBD2	TGTGCCAGCAGTCCCCTCAGCGGGGGGGAAGAGACCCAGTACTTC	CASSPLSGGEETQYF
TRBJ2-4	-	14	TRBV15	-	TGTGCCACCAGCGGTAGGGAGACCAAAAACATTCAGTACTTC	CATSGRETKNIQYF
TRBJ1-6	many	14	TRBV4-1	TRBD1	TGCGCCAGCAGCCAAGGACAGGGCGATTCACCCCTCCACTTT	CASSQGQGDSPLHF
TRBJ2-3	-	14	TRBV12-3/TRBV12-4	-	TGTGCCAGCAGCCCGGGACTCTTGACAGATACGCAGTATTTT	CASSPGLLTDTQYF
TRBJ2-1	many	17	TRBV9	TRBD1	TGTGCCAGCAGCGTAGAGCCGGGACAGGGAACCTACAATGAGCAGTTCTTC	CASSVEPGQGTYNEQFF
TRBJ2-7	many	15	TRBV7-2	-	TGTGCCAGCACGTCAAGTTCAGGGGGGGCCTACGAGCAGTACTTC	CASTSSSGGAYEQYF
TRBJ2-3	many	20	TRBV6-5	TRBD2	TGTGCCAGCAGCCTCTTCCCTCCGGGACTAGCGGGAACCCGCACAGATACGCAGTATTTT	CASSLFPPGLAGTRTDTQYF
TRBJ2-2	large	13	TRBV12-3/TRBV12-4	-	TGTGCCAGCAGTTTATCCCTTACCGGGGAGCTGTTTTTT	CASSLSLTGELFF
TRBJ2-5	many	14	TRBV10-3	-	TGTGCCATCAGTGGCAGGGGAGGGGAAGAGACCCAGTACTTC	CAISGRGGEETQYF
TRBJ2-3	many	13	TRBV9	-	TGTGCCAGCAGCGGAGGTCCCTCCGATACGCAGTATTTT	CASSGGPSDTQYF
TRBJ1-2	many	14	TRBV4-1	-	TGCGCCAGCAGCCAGGGGTGGATAAGGGATGGCTACACCTTC	CASSQGWIRDGYTF
TRBJ1-1	-	15	TRBV7-9	TRBD1	TGTGCCAGCAGCCTCCGAAAGGGACAGGGGACTGAAGCTTTCTTT	CASSLRKGQGTEAFF
TRBJ1-3	-	14	TRBV6-5	-	TGTGCCAGCAGTCCTGGGCACTCTGGAAACACCATATATTTT	CASSPGHSGNTIYF
TRBJ1-1	medium-sized	12	TRBV3-1	-	TGTGCCAGCAGCCAAGGGAACACTGAAGCTTTCTTT	CASSQGNTEAFF
TRBJ1-2	-	14	TRBV6-6	-	TGTGCCAGCACCAGGCCGGGGGCGAACTATGGCTACACCTTC	CASTRPGANYGYTF
TRBJ2-2	medium-sized	14	TRBV7-8	TRBD1	TGTGCCAGCAGCTTACAGGGGGCTGCCGGGGAGCTGTTTTTT	CASSLQGAAGELFF
TRBJ2-5	many	15	TRBV5-1	-	TGCGCCAGCAGCTTGGATGGACAGTTGCAAGAGACCCAGTACTTC	CASSLDGQLQETQYF
TRBJ2-7	many	12	TRBV14	-	TGTGCCAGCAGCCGAGACGTGCGAGGGCAGTACTTC	CASSRDVRGQYF
TRBJ1-6	many	13	TRBV6-4	-	TGTGCCAGCAGTGTCGGGGAACACTCACCCCTCCACTTT	CASSVGEHSPLHF
TRBJ2-5	many	15	TRBV20-1	TRBD2	TGCAGTGCTAGAGCAACGTCGGGGAGGGGAGAGACCCAGTACTTC	CSARATSGRGETQYF
TRBJ2-2	many	15	TRBV13	TRBD2	TGTGCCAGCACCCTGGGGAGGGCGAACACCGGGGAGCTGTTTTTT	CASTLGRANTGELFF
TRBJ1-5	many	16	TRBV20-1	TRBD1	TGCAGTGCTAGAGATTCTAAACAGGGGAAGGATCAGCCCCAGCATTTT	CSARDSKQGKDQPQHF
TRBJ2-5	many	15	TRBV6-5	-	TGTGCCAGCAGTTACTCCGCTGAATACCAAGAGACCCAGTACTTC	CASSYSAEYQETQYF
TRBJ2-7	many	14	TRBV2	-	TGTGCCAGCAACCCTTTGGGTGATTCCTACGAGCAGTACTTC	CASNPLGDSYEQYF
TRBJ2-7	many	14	TRBV9	TRBD2	TGTGCCAGCAGCGTAGTAGCGGGGGGGCCCGAGCAGTACTTC	CASSVVAGGPEQYF
TRBJ1-1	many	14	TRBV11-2	-	TGTGCCAGCAGCTTAGATACGACCGACACTGAAGCTTTCTTT	CASSLDTTDTEAFF
TRBJ2-3	many	16	TRBV7-2	-	TGTGCCAGCAGCTTAGGATGGCTCGGGGTCCAGGATACGCAGTATTTT	CASSLGWLGVQDTQYF
TRBJ1-4	many	14	TRBV7-8	TRBD1	TGTGCCAGCAGCTCCGGGACAGCTAATGAAAAACTGTTTTTT	CASSSGTANEKLFF
TRBJ1-1	medium-sized	16	TRBV5-4	TRBD1	TGTGCCAGCAGCTTGGAGGGACAGGGGGCGAACACTGAAGCTTTCTTT	CASSLEGQGANTEAFF
TRBJ1-1	-	13	TRBV28	TRBD1	TGTGCCAGCAAACAGGGGGCTTACACTGAAGCTTTCTTT	CASKQGAYTEAFF
TRBJ2-4	medium-sized	12	TRBV14	TRBD2	TGTGCCAGCGGGTCGACTAGCGACATTCAGTACTTC	CASGSTSDIQYF
TRBJ1-1	many	13	TRBV7-9	-	TGTGCCAGCAGCTTACAGGAGAACACTGAAGCTTTCTTT	CASSLQENTEAFF
TRBJ1-1	many	13	TRBV12-5	TRBD1	TGTGCTAGTGGTTTGGTACAGGGGGGTGAAGCTTTCTTT	CASGLVQGGEAFF
TRBJ1-1	many	15	TRBV7-3	-	TGTGCCAGCAGCTTCTCTACGGTAGCGAACACTGAAGCTTTCTTT	CASSFSTVANTEAFF
TRBJ1-5	medium-sized	16	TRBV27	-	TGTGCCAGCAGCCTGGACAGCAGTAGTAGCAATCAGCCCCAGCATTTT	CASSLDSSSSNQPQHF